The next 3 T cell receptor beta chains were all read from a single sample in a study of HIV-infected patients and healthy controls (TCRdb year 2014). After antiretroviral therapy began, follow-up blood was collected from HIV-infected patients roughly three months, about 14 weeks, later. Whole blood was used without cell fractionation, so all unsorted peripheral T cells were reflected in the repertoire. The library was produced with 5' RACE. Sequencing relied on an Illumina MiSeq. SuperScript III was used to reverse transcribe 500 ng RNA with primers targeting the alpha and beta constant regions. Alpha and beta chain libraries were generated separately via chain-specific third strand synthesis with multiplexing indices. Using fastp trimming at Q25 and MiXCR clonotype assembly, TCRdb reanalyzed the public sequencing data and kept in-frame beta chains. Entries that share a CDR3 protein sequence are merged under the most common genes and DNA. The sample table records approximately 9,400 distinct CDR3 sequences; 8.4% of these occur just once. The top ten hold over 8.5% of the sample.

Material: blood, obtained during antiretroviral therapy. These TCRs come from an adult with HIV infection.

This clonotype is labeled medium-sized. The chain combines TRBV6-5 with TRBJ2-1; 11 bases agree with TRBD2. Trimming cost V 5 bases and J 8 bases; bases outside gene matches: 11. Germline values: CDR1 MNHEY, CDR2 SVGAGI. This CDR3 contains 16 residues. The CDR3 spells CASSDLLAGGRDEQFF. CDR3 sequence (DNA): TGTGCCAGCAGTGACCTCCTAGCGGGGGGCCGGGATGAGCAGTTCTTC.

Relative to its sample, this clonotype is medium-sized. The V gene is TRBV5-6, the J gene TRBJ2-3; TRBD2 matches 7 bases. Germline CDR1 is SGHDT and CDR2 is YYEEEE. The V gene end was trimmed by 4 bases and the J gene end by 4 bases; junction bases not matched to a gene: 9. The CDR3 is 15 amino acids. CDR3 in DNA: TGTGCCAGCAGCCTAAGGGGCGGGAGCGCAGATACGCAGTATTTT. Translation gives CASSLRGGSADTQYF.

This clonotype is medium-sized. The genes are TRBV28 and TRBJ1-5, with D unclear. This CDR3 has 16 residues. Germline-derived CDR1 and CDR2 are MDHEN and SYDVKM. The V end was cut by 5 bases, the J end by 0 bases, with 14 bases between. The CDR3 reads CASSLYSGVSNQPQHF. The CDR3 DNA sequence: TGTGCCAGCAGTCTTTACAGTGGGGTTAGCAATCAGCCCCAGCATTTT.